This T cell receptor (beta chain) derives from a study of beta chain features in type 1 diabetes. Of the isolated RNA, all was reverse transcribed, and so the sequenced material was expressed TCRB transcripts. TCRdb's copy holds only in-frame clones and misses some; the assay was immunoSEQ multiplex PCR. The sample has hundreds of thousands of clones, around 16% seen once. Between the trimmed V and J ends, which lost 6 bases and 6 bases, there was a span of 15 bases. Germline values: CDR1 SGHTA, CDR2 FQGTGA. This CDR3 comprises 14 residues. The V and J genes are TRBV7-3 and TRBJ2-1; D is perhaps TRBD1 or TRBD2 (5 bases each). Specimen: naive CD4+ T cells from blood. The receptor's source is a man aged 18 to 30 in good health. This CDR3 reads CASRFSGTANEQFF. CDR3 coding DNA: TGTGCCAGCAGGTTCTCGGGGACGGCCAATGAGCAGTTCTTC.